This TCR beta chain was retrieved from a study of T-cell memory formation after mild COVID-19. Findings of the study overall: Prior to infection, memory already included some responding clones, suggesting cross-reactive memory joined.

At least ten counts were recorded for this clonotype. The antigen is unknown. Trimming shortened V by 6 bases and J by 4 bases, and 16 bases separated the two germline ends. Per the germline V gene, CDR1 is SGHRS and CDR2 is YFSETQ. This CDR3 comprises 14 residues. From the 5' RACE reads, TCRdb called clonotypes with MiXCR, one entry per CDR3 protein. The table records hundreds of thousands of distinct CDR3 sequences, more than 15% of them present only once. What was sequenced was PBMCs or a T cell subset sorted from them (not recorded which). The J gene is TRBJ1-2, the V gene TRBV5-1, with D tentatively TRBD1 (5 bases). The sequence came from a young man who had mild COVID-19 (a few samples of this study predate the infection). Cell type and time point are not known. CDR3 sequence (DNA): TGCGCCAGCAAATCGGTCACACAGGCCTATGGCTACACCTTC. This encodes CASKSVTQAYGYTF.